This TCR beta chain was sequenced during a study of cytomegalovirus exposure and HLA in healthy donors. Study-wide findings and caveats: Available immune exposure information was restricted to CMV serostatus only. The later analysis indicated that the majority of CMV-associated TCR beta chains appeared HLA-restricted.

A multiplex PCR was run with 60 Vbeta primers and 13 Jbeta primers. Method: immunoSEQ multiplex PCR; TCRdb's copy keeps in-frame clones and lacks some. The data contain around 160,000 clones, 60% to 85% of them singletons. About this clone itself: Its antigen is unidentified.

Healthy bone marrow donors made up the donor group. The CDR3 spans 14 residues. V lost 5 bases to trimming and J lost 2 bases, with 12 bases between them. Germline loops: CDR1 SGHAT, CDR2 FQNNGV. This rearrangement joins TRBV11-2 to TRBJ1-1; weak D call: TRBD1 (6 bases). Sequenced sample: PBMCs. The sequence derives from a man aged 35 to 55 in good health and CMV-seropositive. The CDR3 reads CASSAQQGNTEAFF. For the CDR3, the DNA is TGTGCCAGCAGCGCCCAACAGGGAAACACTGAAGCTTTCTTT. The full variable domain, with the rest looked up from reference TRBV11-2 and TRBJ1-1, is EAGVAQSPRYKIIEKRQSVAFWCNPISGHATLYWYQQILGQGPKLLIQFQNNGVVDDSQLPKDRFSAERLKGVDSTLKIQPAKLEDSAVYLCASSAQQGNTEAFFGQGTRLTVV.